These 13 T cell receptor beta chains were all obtained from the same sample, sequenced in a study of technical replicates of blood from several donors. Sequencing was performed with immunoSEQ multiplex PCR; in TCRdb, only in-frame clones are kept and a portion is missing. The data show about 100,000 clones, with approximately 96% seen just once and about 0.24% held by the top ten. The sample comprised T cells isolated from PBMCs. All receptors come from a human donor in good health.

The genes are TRBV25-1 and TRBJ1-5; possible D gene TRBD1, 6 bases. This CDR3 contains 13 residues. Germline CDR1 reads MGHDK; CDR2 reads SYGVNS. The V end was cut by 4 bases, the J end by 4 bases, with 8 bases between. Written as DNA, the CDR3 is TGTGCCAGCAGTGGGGGGCCAAATCAGCCCCAGCATTTT. Residues: CASSGGPNQPQHF.

This rearrangement joins TRBV4-1 to TRBJ2-1; the match to TRBD2 covers 11 bases. The J segment lost 9 bases and the V segment lost 3 bases, leaving 13 bases of the junction unmatched. The CDR3 has 17 residues. Germline CDR1 is MGHRA and CDR2 is YSYEKL. The CDR3 loop reads CASSHLPLAGDGGEQFF. The CDR3 DNA reads TGCGCCAGCAGCCACCTACCACTAGCGGGAGATGGGGGTGAGCAGTTCTTC.

V usage is TRBV29-1 and J usage is TRBJ2-7, with 10 positions matching TRBD1. Germline V CDR1 and CDR2: SQVTM, ANQGSEA. The CDR3 contains 13 residues. V lost 7 bases to trimming and J lost 2 bases; unmatched junction nucleotides: 5. The DNA of the CDR3 is TGCAGCGCCGGGGGGACAGGGGCCTACGAGCAGTACTTC. It specifies CSAGGTGAYEQYF.

CDR3 in DNA: TGTGCCAGCAGCTTAGAGTGGGGCCAGGGGCTGTACTTC. As protein: CASSLEWGQGLYF. The V call is TRBV7-2, the J call TRBJ2-7; possibly TRBD1 for D (6 bases). The V end lost 1 base, the J end lost 12 bases, and 16 bases lay between the germline ends. Germline CDR1 SGHTA, CDR2 FQGNSA. The CDR3 totals 13 residues.

V is TRBV6-1 and J is TRBJ2-1; tentative D call: TRBD2 (5 bases). Germline V gene data show CDR1 as MNHNS and CDR2 as SASEGT. The V end lost 7 bases, the J end lost 4 bases, and 14 bases lay between the germline ends. The CDR3 loop spans 14 amino acids. In nucleotides, the CDR3 is TGTGCCAGCAAACCTCAGAGCGGTTACAATGAGCAGTTCTTC. It encodes CASKPQSGYNEQFF.

This chain joins TRBV19 and TRBJ1-4; D not resolved. There are 15 residues in the CDR3. Germline lookup yields CDR1 LNHDA and CDR2 SQIVND (reference sequence). Trimming took off 1 base at V and 0 bases at J, with 6 bases between the two ends. The CDR3, as DNA: TGTGCCAGTAGTATAGGAACAGCAACTAATGAAAAACTGTTTTTT. This gives the protein CASSIGTATNEKLFF.

The V and J genes are TRBV19 and TRBJ2-2; D unclear. Germline V CDR1 and CDR2: LNHDA, SQIVND (reference sequence). Trimming stripped 7 bases from V and 1 base from J, with 10 bases between. The CDR3 contains 14 residues. CDR3 protein: CASILSLNTGELFF. In nucleotides, the CDR3 is TGTGCCAGTATTCTGAGCTTGAACACCGGGGAGCTGTTTTTT.

The J gene is TRBJ2-1, the V gene TRBV29-1; perhaps TRBD1 as D (5 bases). The V and J ends lost 7 bases and 5 bases respectively, with 18 bases between them. CDR1 and CDR2 (germline): SQVTM, ANQGSEA. The CDR3 is 14 residues long. In DNA, the CDR3 is TGCAGCGGCAGACGTCCTCTAGGGGACAATGAGCAGTTCTTC. This sequence encodes CSGRRPLGDNEQFF.

This clone is a singleton in its sample. The chain recombines TRBV4-1 with TRBJ2-3; 7 nucleotides line up with TRBD1. Germline V CDR1 and CDR2: MGHRA, YSYEKL. Trimming cost V 8 bases and J 0 bases; bases outside gene matches: 5. CDR3 length: 14 amino acids. The CDR3 nucleotides read TGCGCCAGCGGCGAGGGGGCGAGCACAGATACGCAGTATTTT. Its translation: CASGEGASTDTQYF.

CDR3 sequence: CASGYSSSLLIYEQYF. The CDR3 coding sequence is TGTGCTAGTGGTTACTCGTCATCGCTTCTAATCTACGAGCAGTACTTC. The V gene is TRBV12-5, the J gene TRBJ2-7; D gene uncertain. Germline V CDR1 and CDR2: LGHNT, FRNRAP. This CDR3 is 16 amino acids long. Trimming shortened V by 4 bases and J by 3 bases, and 19 bases separated the two germline ends.

This sequence joins TRBV6-1 and TRBJ1-1; 7 nucleotides line up with TRBD1. The CDR3 spans 16 residues. Germline CDR1 reads MNHNS; CDR2 reads SASEGT. V lost 1 base, J lost 1 base, and 6 bases stayed unmatched. The CDR3 protein is CASSEGDRVGNTEAFF. CDR3 coding DNA: TGTGCCAGCAGTGAAGGTGACAGGGTAGGGAACACTGAAGCTTTCTTT.

V and J are TRBV27 and TRBJ2-1, with TRBD2 matching over 12 bases. CDR1 and CDR2 (germline): MNHEY, SMNVEV (reference sequence). The V and J ends lost 5 bases and 8 bases, in that order; junction bases with no gene match: 7. This CDR3 has 15 amino acids. The CDR3 DNA follows: TGTGCCAGCAGTGGCGGACTAGCGGGATTTGATGAGCAGTTCTTC. Amino acid sequence: CASSGGLAGFDEQFF.

V gene TRBV28 combines with J gene TRBJ2-3; D may be TRBD2 (5 bases). The CDR3 runs 15 residues. The germline CDR1 and CDR2 sequences are MDHEN and SYDVKM. V shed 8 bases and J shed 2 bases, with 17 bases lying between them. CDR3 sequence (DNA): TGTGCCAGCTCGCTTTCCGGGGAACTCACAGATACGCAGTATTTT. Amino acids: CASSLSGELTDTQYF.